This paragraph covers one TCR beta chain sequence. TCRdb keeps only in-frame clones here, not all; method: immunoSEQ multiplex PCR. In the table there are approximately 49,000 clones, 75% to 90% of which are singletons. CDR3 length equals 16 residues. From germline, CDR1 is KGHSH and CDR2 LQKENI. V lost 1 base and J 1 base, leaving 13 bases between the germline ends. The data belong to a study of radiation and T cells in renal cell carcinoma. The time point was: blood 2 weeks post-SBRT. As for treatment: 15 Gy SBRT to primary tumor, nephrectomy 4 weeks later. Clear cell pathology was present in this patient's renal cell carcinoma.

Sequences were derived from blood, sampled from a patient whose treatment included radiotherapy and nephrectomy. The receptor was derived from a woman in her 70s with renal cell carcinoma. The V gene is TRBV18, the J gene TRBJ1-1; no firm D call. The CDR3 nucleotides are TGTGCCAGCTCACCACAGAAGGACCAAGGGAACACTGAAGCTTTCTTT. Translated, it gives CASSPQKDQGNTEAFF.